A selection of T cell receptor beta chains follows, all from one sample in a study of T-cell reconstitution after alpha-beta-depleted transplantation in children. TCRdb ran MiXCR on the PCR reads and lists one entry per CDR3 protein. The sample carries around 270,000 distinct CDR3 sequences, roughly a tenth recorded once. Specimen: PBMCs, collected before TCRalphabeta/CD19-depleted stem cell transplant. These receptor sequences come from a boy younger than two with acute myeloid leukemia, due to receive a stem cell transplant. CDR3s leave out the opening cysteine and the closing phenylalanine or tryptophan. Fields, in order: V gene, J gene, CDR3 protein.

>TRBV28|TRBJ1-2
ASSFDEGYT
>TRBV7-3|TRBJ2-1
ASSLDVSSFHEQF
>TRBV5-1|TRBJ1-1
ASSLDQGGANTEAF
>TRBV12-3/TRBV12-4|TRBJ2-1
ASSFNSGGLYNEQF
>TRBV4-2|TRBJ2-2
ASSQGRGRTGELF
>TRBV4-1|TRBJ2-6
ASSHLYRAGANVLT
>TRBV28|TRBJ1-2
ASNFPGQGNYGYT
>TRBV19|TRBJ2-5
ASSSWGGVEETQY
>TRBV28|TRBJ2-7
ASSLTLRQY
>TRBV15|TRBJ2-1
ATSIGGLSYNEQF
>TRBV20-1|TRBJ2-7
SASYSSSSYEQY
>TRBV3-1|TRBJ2-1
ASNQGGRHNEQF
>TRBV5-1|TRBJ1-3
ASSLSPATSGNTIY
>TRBV12-3/TRBV12-4|TRBJ2-2
ASSFRTSGLTGELF
>TRBV6-1|TRBJ2-5
ASSFTGMETQY
>TRBV12-3/TRBV12-4|TRBJ1-6
ASRAPDSPLH
>TRBV5-1|TRBJ2-1
ARQGAYDNEQF
>TRBV28|TRBJ1-6
ASGQVNSPLH
>TRBV20-1|TRBJ2-7
SAMTSGTLSSYEQY
>TRBV9|TRBJ2-3
ASSVDPRTDTQY
>TRBV5-6|TRBJ2-3
ASTNPGLGVDTQY
>TRBV20-1|TRBJ2-6
SARAVGANVLT
>TRBV6-5|TRBJ2-7
ASRPGTGRNYEQY
>TRBV27|TRBJ2-5
ASSLSSGRAGETQY
>TRBV12-3/TRBV12-4|TRBJ2-5
ASSPGLASETQY
>TRBV29-1|TRBJ2-7
SVEGPLGNYEQY
>TRBV27|TRBJ2-7
ASSATVPARGQY
>TRBV12-3/TRBV12-4|TRBJ2-7
ASSLRTPEQY
>TRBV28|TRBJ1-6
ASRRDRGPYNSPLH